The present entry profiles one T cell receptor (beta chain) with its context. Its antigen is undetermined. CDR3 size: 16 residues. With 4 bases clipped from V and 0 bases from J, the junction kept 7 bases outside the gene matches. CDR1 is SGHRS, CDR2 YFSETQ, per germline. Unexposed donor CD4+ T cells date from about 2011-2018, before the COVID-19 pandemic. The cells were cultured for under 13 days before CD4+ T cells were isolated. As cell numbers allowed, unexposed-donor CD4+ T cells faced SARS-CoV-2 S/N and four cold-coronavirus spikes. On days 3 and 7, cultures got half fresh IL-2 medium. The repertoire was sequenced with immunoSEQ multiplex PCR; TCRdb's copy has only in-frame clones and lacks some. In the table there are roughly 18,000 clones, around three quarters of which are singletons. This record comes from a study of CD4 T cells in relation to SARS-CoV-2 and coronaviruses. Study-wide background: ViraFEST: roughly 10-day antigen culture of PBMCs, then TCR beta CDR3 sequencing.

The sequenced material came from CD4+ T cells from PBMCs, cultured in vitro. The clonotype was recovered from a human donor in good health. The chain recombines TRBV5-1 with TRBJ1-3; 7 nucleotides line up with TRBD1. CDR3 bases: TGCGCCAGCAGCCCGGGGGGACAGATCTCTGGAAACACCATATATTTT. It is translated as CASSPGGQISGNTIYF.